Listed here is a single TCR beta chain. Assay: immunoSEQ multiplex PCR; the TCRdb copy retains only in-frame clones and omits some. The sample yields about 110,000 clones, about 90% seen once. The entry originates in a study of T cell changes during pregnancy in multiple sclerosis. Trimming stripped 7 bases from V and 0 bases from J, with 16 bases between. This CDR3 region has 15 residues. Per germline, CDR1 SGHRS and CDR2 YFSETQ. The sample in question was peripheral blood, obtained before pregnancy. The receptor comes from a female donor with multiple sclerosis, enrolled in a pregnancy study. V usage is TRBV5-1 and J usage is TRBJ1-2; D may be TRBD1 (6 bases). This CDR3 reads CASHPVGTTNYGYTF. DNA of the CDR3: TGCGCCAGCCACCCCGTGGGGACAACTAACTATGGCTACACCTTC.